This entry features one TCR beta chain sequence. The source of the sample is a study of cytomegalovirus exposure and HLA in healthy donors. Across the study: From donors who were HLA-typed, an early data release held approximately 91 million unique TCRs. For the roughly 390 genotyped donors, 75% to 90% fell within the Caucasian-associated ancestry cluster.

Use of 60 Vbeta and 13 Jbeta primers characterized the PCR. Measured with immunoSEQ multiplex PCR; TCRdb has only the in-frame clones, and not every one. The sample includes 95,000 to 150,000 clones, around 60% seen only once; the top ten take more than 8%. V dropped 3 bases and J dropped 7 bases, with 24 bases sitting between them. Germline lookup yields CDR1 LGHNT and CDR2 FRNRAP. This CDR3 is 18 amino acids long. The sample consisted of PBMCs. The chain couples TRBV12-5 to TRBJ2-2; perhaps TRBD1 as D (6 bases). This TCR was sampled from a man in his forties or fifties in good health and CMV-seropositive. CDR3 sequence: CASGLNPTIRGKDGELFF. The CDR3 nucleotides read TGTGCTAGTGGTTTAAACCCCACAATCAGGGGTAAGGACGGGGAGCTGTTTTTT.